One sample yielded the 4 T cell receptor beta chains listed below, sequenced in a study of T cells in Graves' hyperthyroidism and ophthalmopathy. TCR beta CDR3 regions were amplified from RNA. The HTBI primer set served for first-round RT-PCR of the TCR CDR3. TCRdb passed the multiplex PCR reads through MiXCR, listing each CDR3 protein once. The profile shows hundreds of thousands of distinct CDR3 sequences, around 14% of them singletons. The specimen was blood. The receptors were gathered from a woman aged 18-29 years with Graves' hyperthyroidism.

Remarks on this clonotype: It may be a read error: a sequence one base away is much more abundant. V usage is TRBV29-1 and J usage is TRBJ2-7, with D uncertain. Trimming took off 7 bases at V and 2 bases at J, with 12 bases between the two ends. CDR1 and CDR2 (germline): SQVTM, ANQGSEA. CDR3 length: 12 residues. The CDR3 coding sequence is TGCAGCGCTTCCCCGGCAGCCTACGAGCAGTACTTC. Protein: CSASPAAYEQYF.

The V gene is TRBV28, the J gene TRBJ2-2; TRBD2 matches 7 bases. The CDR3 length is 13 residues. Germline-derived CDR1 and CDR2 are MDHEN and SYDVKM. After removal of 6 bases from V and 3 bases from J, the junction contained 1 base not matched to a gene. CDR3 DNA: TGTGCCAGCAGAGGGAGGGACACCGGGGAGCTGTTTTTT. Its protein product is CASRGRDTGELFF.

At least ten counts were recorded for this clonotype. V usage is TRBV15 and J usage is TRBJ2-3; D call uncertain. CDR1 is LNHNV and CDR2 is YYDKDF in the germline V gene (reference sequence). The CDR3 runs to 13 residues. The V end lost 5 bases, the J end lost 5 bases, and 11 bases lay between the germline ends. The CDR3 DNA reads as TGTGCCACCAGCTGGATGGAGATAGATACGCAGTATTTT. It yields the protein CATSWMEIDTQYF.

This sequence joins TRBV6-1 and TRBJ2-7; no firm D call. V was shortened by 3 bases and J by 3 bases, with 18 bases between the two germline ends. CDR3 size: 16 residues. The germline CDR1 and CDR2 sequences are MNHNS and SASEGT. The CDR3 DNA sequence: TGTGCCAGCAGTGACCCAGTAGCAGAACGAGACTACGAGCAGTACTTC. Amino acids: CASSDPVAERDYEQYF.